This T cell receptor beta chain stems from a study of T cells after yellow fever vaccination. Study overall: Fractions of limited cellularity were prepared by means of SMART-Seq v4 Ultra Low Input.

The table lists this clonotype with many counts. Its specificity is not known. A single record per CDR3 protein comes from TCRdb applying MiXCR to the 5' RACE reads. The data hold about 230,000 distinct CDR3 sequences, with 5.5% to 8.5% observed a single time. In germline, CDR1 is DFQATT, CDR2 SNEGSKA (reference sequence). There are 12 residues in the CDR3. Trimming shortened V by 4 bases and J by 4 bases, and 10 bases separated the two germline ends. Study-wide points: There was a small share of clonotypes that showed up in both the CD4 and CD8 compartments.

The rearrangement links TRBV20-1 to TRBJ1-1; no clear D. The sequence came from a man aged 30-40 years who received the YFV17D yellow fever vaccine. The sample in question was CD4+ T cells sorted from PBMCs, obtained on the day of the yellow fever booster vaccination. CDR3 residues: CSATHSSTEAFF. The CDR3 DNA reads as TGCAGTGCTACACACAGCTCCACTGAAGCTTTCTTT.